This T cell receptor beta chain was found in a study of cytomegalovirus exposure and HLA in healthy donors. Study-wide points: DRB1 had the most TCR associations and HLA-C the fewest, a later analysis found, with rates varying by HLA locus. From TCR beta sequences, most subjects' HLA-A and HLA-B alleles were reportedly predicted accurately.

As regards this clone: Its antigen remains unknown.

The CDR3 runs 16 residues. Looked up from germline, CDR1 is SGHRS and CDR2 is YFSETQ. J gave up 6 bases and V 4 bases, and 15 bases lay outside the gene matches. PCR involved 60 Vbeta and 13 Jbeta primers. Source study methods: There were about 86 million unique TCR beta chains by a later count, and some 11 million of them were shared. The protocol was immunoSEQ multiplex PCR, while the TCRdb copy is restricted to in-frame clones and leaves out a portion. For V, J and clone size, that table is used; D and trimming come from the DNA. The table lists around 150,000 clones, approximately 82% of them singletons.

Sequencing was performed on PBMCs. The source is a male donor in good health and CMV-seronegative. J is TRBJ1-1 and V is TRBV5-1; TRBD1 agrees at 7 bases. Here the CDR3 reads CASSPTPGGIFSEAFF. In nucleotides, the CDR3 is TGCGCCAGCAGCCCCACCCCAGGGGGAATATTCTCTGAAGCTTTCTTT.